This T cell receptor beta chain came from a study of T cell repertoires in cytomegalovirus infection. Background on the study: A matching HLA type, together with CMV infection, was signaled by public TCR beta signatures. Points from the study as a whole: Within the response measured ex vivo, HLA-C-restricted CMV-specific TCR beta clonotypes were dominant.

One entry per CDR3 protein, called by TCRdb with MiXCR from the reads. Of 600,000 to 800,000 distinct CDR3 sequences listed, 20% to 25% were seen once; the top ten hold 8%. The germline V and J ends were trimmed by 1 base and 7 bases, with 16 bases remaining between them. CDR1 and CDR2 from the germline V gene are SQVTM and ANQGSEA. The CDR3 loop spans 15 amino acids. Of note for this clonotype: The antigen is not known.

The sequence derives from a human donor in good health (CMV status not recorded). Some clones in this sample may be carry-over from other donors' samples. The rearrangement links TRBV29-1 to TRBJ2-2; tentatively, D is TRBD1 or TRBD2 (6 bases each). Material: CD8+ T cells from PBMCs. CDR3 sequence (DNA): TGCAGCGTTGAAGTCCCGGGGGCGGTCGACGGGGAGCTGTTTTTT. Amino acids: CSVEVPGAVDGELFF.